This T cell receptor (beta chain) was sequenced in a study of OX40 agonist ivuxolimab in advanced cancers. On the study more broadly: Earlier anti-PD-1, anti-PD-L1 or anti-CTLA-4 therapy was permitted; 30% to 45% had received some. Study results and limitations: Relative to CD4+, CD8+ T cells held more expanded clones on average. The study observed clonal expansion of CD4+ and CD8+ blood T cells by week 6 at 0.1 to 3.0 mg/kg.

Profiling relied on immunoSEQ multiplex PCR, and the TCRdb table lists in-frame clones only, not all of them. Counted here are 55,000 to 75,000 clones, around four fifths occurring once; the ten biggest clones make up 5.5% to 7%. Germline-derived CDR1 and CDR2 are SGHDN and FVKESK. V lost 1 base and J lost 5, with 6 bases in between. This CDR3 region has 14 residues. With regard to this clone: Its antigen is unknown.

Enrollment shut out patients with autoimmune disease history or systemic immunosuppression. The sequencing here drew on CD4+ or CD8+ T cells sorted from blood, taken in a trial of the OX40 agonist ivuxolimab. J is TRBJ1-6 and V is TRBV14; D is unresolved. This TCR came from an adult with an advanced solid tumor such as melanoma, head and neck, liver or kidney cancer. CDR3 nucleotide sequence: TGTGCCAGCAGCCAAGGCACTCATAATTCACCCCTCCACTTT. Amino acids: CASSQGTHNSPLHF. The complete variable domain, with remaining parts taken from reference TRBV14 and TRBJ1-6, reads EAGVTQFPSHSVIEKGQTVTLRCDPISGHDNLYWYRRVMGKEIKFLLHFVKESKQDESGMPNNRFLAERTGGTYSTLKVQPAELEDSGVYFCASSQGTHNSPLHFGNGTRLTVT.